The sequence of this T cell receptor beta chain was determined in a study of somatic mutations in cytotoxic T cells in rheumatoid arthritis. The data were produced by immunoSEQ multiplex PCR, yet TCRdb's version contains in-frame clones alone and is incomplete. Here the sample spans nearly 3,000 clones, about 90% being singletons. The TCR comes from a woman in her late teens or twenties with rheumatoid arthritis. Sequenced input: CD8+ T cells sorted from blood.

The CDR3 loop reads CASSPSSYEQYF. The CDR3 DNA reads as TGTGCCAGCAGCCCCAGCTCCTACGAGCAGTACTTC. The rearrangement joins TRBV7-6 to TRBJ2-7; D is uncertain. The ends were cut back, 5 bases at V and 0 bases at J, with 5 bases in the middle. This CDR3 contains 12 residues. Germline-derived CDR1 and CDR2 are SGHVS and FNYEAQ.